The 17 T cell receptor beta chains reported below all come from one sample, sequenced in a study of blood T cell repertoires in COVID-19. TCRdb keeps only in-frame clones here, not all; method: immunoSEQ multiplex PCR. This repertoire shows hundreds of thousands of clones, 80% to 90% found once; its top ten account for around 1.4%. Sequenced: peripheral blood. The source is a man older than 75 with acute or convalescent COVID-19.

The chain joins TRBV7-2 to TRBJ2-1; a weak D match, TRBD2 (6 bases). The CDR3 is made up of 13 amino acids. Germline V gene lookup returns CDR1 SGHTA and CDR2 FQGNSA. The ends were cut back, 1 base at V and 9 bases at J, with 10 bases in the middle. CDR3 coding DNA: TGTGCCAGCAGCTTAGAACTAGCACGTGAGCAGTTCTTC. It translates to CASSLELAREQFF.

V is TRBV7-6 and J is TRBJ2-1, with 8 positions matching TRBD1. CDR3 length equals 15 residues. Trimming cost V 5 bases and J 0 bases; bases outside gene matches: 3. Per the germline V gene, CDR1 is SGHVS and CDR2 is FNYEAQ. The CDR3 DNA reads TGTGCCAGCAGCGTTACAGGGGGCTCCTACAATGAGCAGTTCTTC. Translated, it gives CASSVTGGSYNEQFF. The complete variable domain, with remaining parts taken from reference TRBV7-6 and TRBJ2-1, reads GAGVSQSPRYKVTKRGQDVALRCDPISGHVSLYWYRQALGQGPEFLTYFNYEAQQDKSGLPNDRFSAERPEGSISTLTIQRTEQRDSAMYRCASSVTGGSYNEQFFGPGTRLTVL.

The V gene is TRBV19, the J gene TRBJ2-2; D not certain. Germline V gene sequence: CDR1 LNHDA, CDR2 SQIVND (reference sequence). This CDR3 contains 14 residues. The V end lost 1 base, the J end lost 3 bases, and 6 bases lay between the germline ends. CDR3 loop: CASSIGADTGELFF. Here the CDR3 DNA reads TGTGCCAGTAGTATAGGGGCAGACACCGGGGAGCTGTTTTTT.

The chain employs TRBV3-1 (or the pseudogene TRBV3-2) and TRBJ2-1; D unresolved. The CDR3 spans 13 residues. Trimming stripped 4 bases from V and 13 bases from J, with 17 bases between. The germline CDR1 and CDR2 sequences are LGHDT and YNNKEL (reference sequence). CDR3 sequence: CASSRPDTQAQFF. CDR3 in DNA: TGTGCCAGCAGCCGCCCCGATACTCAGGCCCAGTTCTTC.

This CDR3 reads CASSPEYDTEAFF. The CDR3 coding sequence is TGTGCCAGCAGCCCCGAGTACGACACTGAAGCTTTCTTT. The chain combines TRBV14 with TRBJ1-1; D remains unclear. Germline CDR1 and CDR2: SGHDN and FVKESK. V lost 4 bases to trimming and J lost 3 bases, with 9 bases between them. The CDR3 is 13 amino acids. The complete variable domain, with remaining parts taken from reference TRBV14 and TRBJ1-1, reads EAGVTQFPSHSVIEKGQTVTLRCDPISGHDNLYWYRRVMGKEIKFLLHFVKESKQDESGMPNNRFLAERTGGTYSTLKVQPAELEDSGVYFCASSPEYDTEAFFGQGTRLTVV.

The V and J genes are TRBV6-5 and TRBJ1-4, with TRBD1 as a possible D gene (5 bases). Germline assignment: CDR1 MNHEY and CDR2 SVGAGI. The CDR3 runs to 16 residues. V lost 4 bases to trimming and J lost 4 bases, with 16 bases between them. CDR3 region: CASSWTRRTYNEKLFF. The DNA of the CDR3 is TGTGCCAGCAGTTGGACAAGAAGGACCTATAATGAAAAACTGTTTTTT.

This clone appeared once. The chain combines TRBV9 with TRBJ1-6; weak D call: TRBD1 (6 bases). Germline loops: CDR1 SGDLS, CDR2 YYNGEE. Trimming cost V 3 bases and J 10 bases, with 11 bases left between them. The CDR3 extends over 13 amino acids. CDR3 sequence: CASSEGQGSPLHF. CDR3 nucleotide sequence: TGTGCCAGCAGCGAGGGACAAGGCTCACCCCTCCACTTT.

This clone was detected a few times. The V call is TRBV4-2, the J call TRBJ2-7, with 7 bases aligning to TRBD2. In germline, CDR1 is LGHNA, CDR2 YNFKEQ. V lost 6 bases to trimming and J lost 3 bases; unmatched junction nucleotides: 2. This CDR3 has 12 amino acids. The CDR3 region has the DNA TGTGCCAGCAGTCCGGGGGGCTACGAGCAGTACTTC. As protein: CASSPGGYEQYF.

The chain couples TRBV19 to TRBJ1-4, with TRBD1 matching 8 bases. The CDR3 totals 16 residues. CDR1 LNHDA and CDR2 SQIVND come from the germline V gene (reference sequence). The V gene end was trimmed by 5 bases and the J gene end by 2 bases; junction bases not matched to a gene: 7. The CDR3 loop reads CASSPGQGGTNEKLFF. The DNA for the CDR3 is TGTGCCAGTAGTCCCGGACAGGGCGGGACTAATGAAAAACTGTTTTTT.

The chain is built from TRBV9 and TRBJ2-3; 7 positions match TRBD2. This CDR3 has 15 residues. Per the germline V gene, CDR1 is SGDLS and CDR2 is YYNGEE. With V trimmed by 3 bases and J by 4 bases, 8 bases remained unmatched. This CDR3 is CASSAPGGGSDTQYF. The CDR3 nucleotides are TGTGCCAGCAGCGCCCCGGGGGGTGGGTCAGATACGCAGTATTTT.

The V gene is TRBV19, the J gene TRBJ1-1; D possibly corresponds to TRBD1 (5 bases). V lost 2 bases to trimming and J lost 4 bases, with 11 bases between them. The CDR3 length is 14 residues. Looked up from germline, CDR1 is LNHDA and CDR2 is SQIVND (reference sequence). The CDR3 nucleotides read TGTGCCAGTAGTATACAAGGGGCCGGCACTGAAGCTTTCTTT. This gives the protein CASSIQGAGTEAFF.

The table lists this clone with a count of one. The V gene is TRBV29-1, the J gene TRBJ2-1, with 11 nucleotides matching TRBD2. Germline CDR1 SQVTM, CDR2 ANQGSEA. V lost 7 bases and J lost 8; bases outside the gene matches: 13. This CDR3 contains 15 residues. CDR3 region: CSARTLAGVSDEQFF. CDR3 DNA sequence: TGCAGCGCCCGAACACTAGCGGGAGTATCTGATGAGCAGTTCTTC.

The chain's CDR3 is CASSSLAGGGGTQYF. As DNA, the CDR3 is TGTGCCAGCAGCTCTTTAGCGGGAGGCGGGGGTACGCAGTATTTT. The V gene is TRBV7-3, the J gene TRBJ2-3, with 10 bases that match TRBD2. CDR3 length: 15 amino acids. CDR1 is SGHTA, CDR2 FQGTGA, per germline. V lost 4 bases to trimming and J lost 8 bases; unmatched junction nucleotides: 9. The full variable domain, completed using reference TRBV7-3 and TRBJ2-3, is GAGVSQTPSNKVTEKGKYVELRCDPISGHTALYWYRQSLGQGPEFLIYFQGTGAADDSGLPNDRFFAVRPEGSVSTLKIQRTERGDSAVYLCASSSLAGGGGTQYFGPGTRLTVL.

V gene TRBV29-1 combines with J gene TRBJ2-7; 8 nucleotides match TRBD2. Germline CDR1 and CDR2: SQVTM and ANQGSEA. The CDR3 has 14 residues. Germline trimming cut 4 bases from V and 6 bases from J; bases unmatched to any gene: 11. CDR3 loop: CSVVDGLAGVEQYF. The CDR3 DNA sequence: TGCAGCGTTGTTGACGGGCTAGCGGGTGTCGAGCAGTACTTC.

This sequence joins TRBV6-6 and TRBJ2-5, with TRBD2 as a possible D gene (5 bases). Trimming cost V 2 bases and J 3 bases, with 10 bases left between them. The CDR3 loop spans 14 amino acids. Germline lookup yields CDR1 MNHNY and CDR2 SVGAGI (reference sequence). CDR3 protein: CASSYVLREETQYF. The CDR3 DNA reads TGTGCCAGCAGTTACGTTTTGAGGGAAGAGACCCAGTACTTC.

This clone was counted once. J is TRBJ2-2 and V is TRBV19; 8 bases align to TRBD1. The germline V gene encodes CDR1 LNHDA and CDR2 SQIVND (reference sequence). V dropped 5 bases and J dropped 6; count of bases not matched to a gene: 8. The CDR3 is 15 amino acids. The CDR3 reads CASSPRTGLAGELFF. The CDR3 coding sequence is TGTGCCAGTAGTCCCCGGACAGGGTTAGCCGGGGAGCTGTTTTTT. Full variable domain (outside the CDR3, taken from reference TRBV19 and TRBJ2-2): DGGITQSPKYLFRKEGQNVTLSCEQNLNHDAMYWYRQDPGQGLRLIYYSQIVNDFQKGDIAEGYSVSREKKESFPLTVTSAQKNPTAFYLCASSPRTGLAGELFFGEGSRLTVL.

The chain is built from TRBV6-5 and TRBJ1-5; D gene unclear. The CDR3 extends over 12 amino acids. V shed 7 bases and J shed 4 bases, with 8 bases lying between them. Germline V gene lookup returns CDR1 MNHEY and CDR2 SVGAGI. The CDR3 sequence is CASTKENQPQHF. The CDR3 coding sequence is TGTGCCAGCACCAAGGAGAATCAGCCCCAGCATTTT.